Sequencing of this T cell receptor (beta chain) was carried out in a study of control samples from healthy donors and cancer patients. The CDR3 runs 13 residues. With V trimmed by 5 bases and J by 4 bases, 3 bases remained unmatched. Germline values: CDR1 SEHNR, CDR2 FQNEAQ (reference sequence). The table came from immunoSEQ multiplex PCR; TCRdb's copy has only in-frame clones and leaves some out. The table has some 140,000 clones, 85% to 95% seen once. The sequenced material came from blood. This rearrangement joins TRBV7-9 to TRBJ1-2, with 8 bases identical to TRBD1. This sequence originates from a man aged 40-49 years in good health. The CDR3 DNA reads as TGTGCCAGCAGCCCCGACAGGGGCTATGGCTACACCTTC. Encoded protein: CASSPDRGYGYTF.